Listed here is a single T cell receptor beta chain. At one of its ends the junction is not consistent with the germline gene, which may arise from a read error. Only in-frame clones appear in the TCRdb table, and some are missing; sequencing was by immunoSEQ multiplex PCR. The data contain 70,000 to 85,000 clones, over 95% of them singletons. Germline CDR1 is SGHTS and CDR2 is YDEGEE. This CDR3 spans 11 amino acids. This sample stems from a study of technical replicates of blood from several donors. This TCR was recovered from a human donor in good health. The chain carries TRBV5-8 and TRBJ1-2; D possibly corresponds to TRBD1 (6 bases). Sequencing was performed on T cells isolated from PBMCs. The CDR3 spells CASSLGYRAVF. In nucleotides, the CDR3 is TGTGCCAGCAGCTTGGGATACAGGGCCGTCTTC.